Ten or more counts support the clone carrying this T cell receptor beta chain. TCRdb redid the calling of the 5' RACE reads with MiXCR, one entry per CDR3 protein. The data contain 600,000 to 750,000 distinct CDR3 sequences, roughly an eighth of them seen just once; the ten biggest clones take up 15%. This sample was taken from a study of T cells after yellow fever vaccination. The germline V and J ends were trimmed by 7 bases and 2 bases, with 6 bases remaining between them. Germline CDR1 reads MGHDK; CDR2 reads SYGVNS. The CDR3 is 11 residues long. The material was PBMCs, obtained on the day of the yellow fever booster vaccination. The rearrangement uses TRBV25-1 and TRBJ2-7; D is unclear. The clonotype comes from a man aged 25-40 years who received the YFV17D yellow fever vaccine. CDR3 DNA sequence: TGTGCCAGCATGGGGACCTACGAGCAGTACTTC. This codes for CASMGTYEQYF.